The rows below give T cell receptor beta chains drawn from one sample of a study of blood T cells in healthy people across ages. TCRdb fed the 5' RACE reads into MiXCR, producing one record per CDR3 protein. The sample contains 730,000 or so distinct CDR3 sequences, roughly 47% of which appear only once. Sequenced sample: blood. These receptors came from a woman between 55 and 75 years old in good health. Both conserved end residues are part of each CDR3. A D gene is named only where the DNA matches it firmly. Expanded clones get a size class; other rows say once, few or many, or leave the size out.

TRBV20-1	-	TRBJ2-5	-	TGCGGTGCTAGTCAGGAGACCCAGTACTTC	CGASQETQYF
TRBV10-3	many	TRBJ2-3	TRBD2	TGTGCCATCAGCGGGGCTAGCGGGACTGATACGCAGTATTTT	CAISGASGTDTQYF
TRBV5-5	-	TRBJ2-7	-	TGTGCCAGCAGCTTGGGGCAGGCCGCCCTTGGCGAGCAGTACTTC	CASSLGQAALGEQYF
TRBV12-3/TRBV12-4	few	TRBJ2-5	-	TGTGCCAGCAGTTTAGGCGTTAGGGAAGAGACCCAGTACTTC	CASSLGVREETQYF
TRBV28	-	TRBJ2-4	TRBD2	TGTGCCAGCAGCCCTCCTAGCGGGAGGGACATTCAGTACTTC	CASSPPSGRDIQYF
TRBV18	-	TRBJ1-2	-	TGTGCCAGCTCACCACCTTCAAGTCTGGTTTTGGGCTACACCTTC	CASSPPSSLVLGYTF
TRBV6-1	few	TRBJ2-3	TRBD1	TGTGCCAGCGCAGGGACAGGGGTAACAGATACGCAGTATTTT	CASAGTGVTDTQYF
TRBV7-2	few	TRBJ2-1	TRBD2	TGCGCCAGCAGCTTGGGACTAGCGTCAAATGAGCAGTTCTTC	CASSLGLASNEQFF
TRBV28	-	TRBJ1-5	TRBD1	TGTGCCAGCAGTCTCCAACAGGGGAAGAGCAATCAGCCCCAGCATTTT	CASSLQQGKSNQPQHF
TRBV5-1	many	TRBJ2-5	-	TGCGCCAGCAGCACGGGTAGGACCCAGTACTTC	CASSTGRTQYF
TRBV6-6	-	TRBJ2-1	-	TGTGCCAGCAGTTACGCAGGGGGGGGAAATGAGCAGTTCTTC	CASSYAGGGNEQFF
TRBV28	many	TRBJ1-5	TRBD1	TGTGCCAGCGGGACAGGGAGGTTCGGTGAAGGCAATCAGCCCCAGCATTTT	CASGTGRFGEGNQPQHF
TRBV6-2/TRBV6-3	-	TRBJ1-2	-	TGTGCCAGCATCTCGGACGGCAAGCGGCGCGGCTATGGCTACACCTTC	CASISDGKRRGYGYTF
TRBV4-3	-	TRBJ2-3	TRBD1	TGCGCCAGCAGCCAAAATCAGGGGGTTTTCACAGATACGCAGTATTTT	CASSQNQGVFTDTQYF
TRBV5-1	-	TRBJ1-1	-	TGCGCCAGCAGCAGGGGACAATGGGTTACGTACACTGAAGCTTTCTTT	CASSRGQWVTYTEAFF
TRBV29-1	many	TRBJ2-7	TRBD2	TGCAGCGCCTCCGGGACTAGCGACTACGAGCAGTACTTC	CSASGTSDYEQYF
TRBV20-1	-	TRBJ2-1	TRBD2	TGCAGTGCCCCCCAACCGGGAGGGACGAATGAGCAGTTCTTC	CSAPQPGGTNEQFF
TRBV4-1	many	TRBJ2-7	TRBD2	TGCGCCAGCAGCCAAGAGGTGCTAGCGGCGACCTACGAGCAGTACTTC	CASSQEVLAATYEQYF
TRBV6-5	-	TRBJ2-7	-	TGTGCCAGCAGTTCAACCCAGGGGATCCGGACTAGCTACGAGCAGTACTTC	CASSSTQGIRTSYEQYF
TRBV24-1	few	TRBJ2-7	-	TGTGCCACCAGTCCTGGGGGCAGAAACTACGAGCAGTACTTC	CATSPGGRNYEQYF
TRBV6-6	many	TRBJ2-7	-	TGTGCCAGCAGATATACCGGGACTGACTCCTACGAGCAGTACTTC	CASRYTGTDSYEQYF
TRBV9	-	TRBJ2-7	-	TGTGCCAGCAGCGCGAGGGGCGATGCCTACAATGAGCAGTACTTC	CASSARGDAYNEQYF
TRBV20-1	-	TRBJ2-7	-	TGCAGTGCTAGAGGAGACGGAAACTACGAGCAGTACTTC	CSARGDGNYEQYF
TRBV25-1	few	TRBJ2-7	-	TGTGCCAGCAGTTGGTACGGGTCGTTCGAGCAGTACTTC	CASSWYGSFEQYF
TRBV6-4	few	TRBJ2-1	TRBD2	TGTGCCAGCAGTGTAGCTAGCGGGAGGCCCTACAATGAGCAGTTCTTC	CASSVASGRPYNEQFF
TRBV20-1	few	TRBJ2-1	TRBD1	TGCAGTGCTAGAGTCACCCGGGCTCGGGACAGGGTTTGGAATGAGCAGTTCTTC	CSARVTRARDRVWNEQFF
TRBV7-9	-	TRBJ1-2	-	TGTGCCAGCAGCCCGCGGGGGGCTGGCCCCGTCTATGGCTACACCTTC	CASSPRGAGPVYGYTF
TRBV10-3	-	TRBJ2-5	TRBD2	TGTGCCATACGAGGGGCGCTTGAAGCGGGAGTACACCAGGGGACCCAGTACTTC	CAIRGALEAGVHQGTQYF
TRBV29-1	-	TRBJ2-5	TRBD2	TGCAGTGGACTAGCGGAAAGTGGAGGAGAGACCCAGTACTTC	CSGLAESGGETQYF
TRBV29-1	few	TRBJ2-3	-	TGCAGCGTTGGCAACACAGATACGCAGTATTTT	CSVGNTDTQYF
TRBV7-7	many	TRBJ2-3	-	TGTGCTAGCAGCCCGGGTATTGGAAGTACAGATACGCAGTATTTT	CASSPGIGSTDTQYF
TRBV4-1	once	TRBJ1-4	-	TGCGCCGGCAGCCAAGAAGCGCGTCAGACTGAAAAACTGTTTTTT	CAGSQEARQTEKLFF
TRBV14	-	TRBJ2-7	-	TGTGCCAGCAGTCAGGGGTTCCTCAATGAGCAGTACTTC	CASSQGFLNEQYF
TRBV24-1	few	TRBJ1-6	-	TGTGCCACCAGTGATTTGTCTGCCAGTTCACCCCTCCACTTT	CATSDLSASSPLHF
TRBV7-2	few	TRBJ2-1	TRBD2	TGTGCCAGCAGCTCGAATCTAGCGGGGGGGCTCAATGAGCAGTTCTTC	CASSSNLAGGLNEQFF
TRBV7-9	-	TRBJ2-1	TRBD2	TGTGCCAGCAGCCCCCCGGGACTAGCGCTAACTGATAGTAACAATGAGCAGTTCTTC	CASSPPGLALTDSNNEQFF
TRBV6-2/TRBV6-3	-	TRBJ2-7	TRBD2	TGTGCCAGCACCGTTACGGGAGGGTCGGCAACCTACGAGCAGTACTTC	CASTVTGGSATYEQYF
TRBV4-1	-	TRBJ2-2	-	TGCGCCAGCAGCCAAGATTATTCTAGTAACGGGGAGCTGTTTTTT	CASSQDYSSNGELFF
TRBV2	-	TRBJ2-1	-	TGTGCCAGCAGATTCGCCCATGAGCAGTTCTTC	CASRFAHEQFF
TRBV7-2	many	TRBJ2-1	-	TGTGCCAGCAGCCAGGAAGGGGTCTACAATGAGCAGTTCTTC	CASSQEGVYNEQFF
TRBV24-1	many	TRBJ2-1	TRBD2	TGTGCCACCCAAGACAGGGCTAGCGGGAGGTGGGATGAGCAGTTCTTC	CATQDRASGRWDEQFF
TRBV9	few	TRBJ2-1	TRBD1	TGTGCCAGCAGCGTTAACAGGGGGCTGTACAATGAGCAGTTCTTC	CASSVNRGLYNEQFF
TRBV12-3/TRBV12-4	-	TRBJ1-6	-	TGTGCCAGCAGTTTATATGTGGAGAATTCACCCCTCCACTTT	CASSLYVENSPLHF
TRBV12-3/TRBV12-4	many	TRBJ2-3	-	TGTGCCAGCAGGGACGTAGCTAGCACAGATACGCAGTATTTT	CASRDVASTDTQYF
TRBV7-2	-	TRBJ2-3	TRBD2	TGTGCCAGCAGATTAAGGGTACTAGCGCCAAGCACAGATACGCAGTATTTT	CASRLRVLAPSTDTQYF
TRBV20-1	-	TRBJ1-5	-	TGCAGTGCTGGGGCAGCCCCAATGTTATCCCAGCATTTT	CSAGAAPMLSQHF
TRBV7-9	many	TRBJ2-7	-	TGTGCCAGCAGCCCGTTTCCAGGTAGGGGTGCGGACGAGCAGTACTTC	CASSPFPGRGADEQYF
TRBV7-2	-	TRBJ2-4	-	TGTGCCAGCAGCGTAAACCCGGACATTCAGTACTTC	CASSVNPDIQYF
TRBV7-9	few	TRBJ2-7	TRBD2	TGTGCCAGCAGCGGGAGACTAGCGGGAGGTTACGAGCAGTACTTC	CASSGRLAGGYEQYF
TRBV3-1	-	TRBJ1-1	-	TGTGCCAGCAGCTTACGCCCTATCTTACGGAGAGTCAAGGCTGAAGCTTTCTTT	CASSLRPILRRVKAEAFF
TRBV20-1	-	TRBJ2-7	TRBD2	TGCAGTGCTCCTAGACTAGCGGGAGGGCCAGGCGAGCAGTACTTC	CSAPRLAGGPGEQYF
TRBV29-1	few	TRBJ2-3	-	TGCAGCGTTGAAGGACAGAACACAGATACGCAGTATTTT	CSVEGQNTDTQYF